Each of the 30 T cell receptor beta chains below was sequenced from the same sample in a study of T cells in Graves' hyperthyroidism and ophthalmopathy (dated by TCRdb to about 2019). Libraries were constructed by multiplex PCR. Sequenced using an Illumina HiSeq 2000. Amplification of TCR beta CDR3 regions was carried out from RNA transcripts. For the first round of RT-PCR on the TCR CDR3, the HTBI primer set was used together with the Qiagen OneStep RT-PCR kit. TCRdb applied fastp at Q25 and MiXCR to the public reads, then kept only in-frame beta chains. Entries are consolidated by CDR3 protein sequence, retaining the most common genes and DNA. The sample profile shows 300,000 to 350,000 distinct CDR3 sequences; approximately 15% of them were found once. About 26% of the sample lies in the top ten. Sequencing was performed on blood. The receptors originated from a woman aged 30 to 39 with Graves' hyperthyroidism.

About this clonotype itself: Relative to the germline gene, one junction end is altered; a read error may explain this. The chain couples TRBV7-9 to TRBJ1-1, with D uncertain. Germline lookup yields CDR1 SEHNR and CDR2 FQNEAQ (reference sequence). CDR3 length equals 14 residues. CDR3 region: CASSPNRGNTDAFF. CDR3 nucleotide sequence: TGTGCCAGCAGCCCTAATCGGGGAAACACTGATGCTTTCTTT.

This clonotype was recorded at least ten times. The chain couples TRBV20-1 to TRBJ2-5; D uncertain. This CDR3 region has 10 residues. The V gene's germline CDR1 is DFQATT and CDR2 SNEGSKA (reference sequence). Trimming took 6 bases from V and 5 from J, leaving 7 bases between them. CDR3: CSARRETQYF. CDR3 DNA: TGCAGTGCCCGGCGGGAGACCCAGTACTTC.

This clonotype has a handful of counts. The junction departs from the called germline gene at one end, perhaps through a read error. V is TRBV11-2 and J is TRBJ2-1, with TRBD2 matching 9 bases. The CDR3 is 15 residues long. Germline V lookup: CDR1 SGHAT, CDR2 FQNNGV. Written as DNA, the CDR3 is TGTGCCAGCAGCTTAGAGGCGGGAGGGCAGAATGAGCAGCTCTTC. It translates to CASSLEAGGQNEQLF.

This sequence joins TRBV9 and TRBJ2-6, with unresolved D. Between the trimmed V and J ends, which lost 0 bases and 4 bases, there was a span of 8 bases. This CDR3 spans 15 amino acids. CDR1 and CDR2 from the germline V gene are SGDLS and YYNGEE. CDR3 sequence: CASSVESGGANVLTF. The CDR3 coding sequence is TGTGCCAGCAGCGTAGAAAGTGGAGGGGCCAACGTCCTGACTTTC.

Details on this clonotype: This sequence may be a read error, since a much larger clone differs from it by one base. The V and J genes are TRBV29-1 and TRBJ2-1; possibly TRBD2 for D (5 bases). CDR1 SQVTM and CDR2 ANQGSEA come from the germline V gene. CDR3 size: 13 residues. CDR3 in amino acids: CSLEAPGGDEQFF. CDR3 sequence (DNA): TGCAGCCTTGAAGCCCCAGGAGGCGATGAGCAGTTCTTC.

This clonotype came up a few times. The V and J genes are TRBV20-1 and TRBJ2-1; 8 bases align to TRBD2. The germline gives CDR1 DFQATT, CDR2 SNEGSKA (reference sequence). After removal of 0 bases from V and 7 bases from J, the junction contained 14 bases not matched to a gene. This CDR3 is 17 amino acids long. CDR3 DNA sequence: TGCAGTGCTAGAGACCCACGCGGGGGGATCCTTGGGAATGAGCAGTTCTTC. It yields the protein CSARDPRGGILGNEQFF.

This clonotype came up many times. This chain joins TRBV29-1 and TRBJ2-6, with D unresolved. CDR1 and CDR2 from the germline V gene are SQVTM and ANQGSEA. V lost 6 bases and J lost 0, with 6 bases in between. The CDR3 is 13 amino acids. The CDR3 coding sequence is TGCAGCGTCGACCACTCTGGGGCCAACGTCCTGACTTTC. Its protein product is CSVDHSGANVLTF. Combining the CDR3 with reference TRBV29-1 and TRBJ2-6 gives the whole variable domain SAVISQKPSRDICQRGTSLTIQCQVDSQVTMMFWYRQQPGQSLTLIATANQGSEATYESGFVIDKFPISRPNLTFSTLTVSNMSPEDSSIYLCSVDHSGANVLTFGAGSRLTVL.

This clonotype was counted many times. This chain uses TRBV20-1 with TRBJ1-4; D is perhaps TRBD1 (5 bases). Germline V lookup: CDR1 DFQATT, CDR2 SNEGSKA (reference sequence). The CDR3 extends over 12 amino acids. CDR3 residues: CTFGPGNEKLFF. CDR3 sequence (DNA): TGCACCTTCGGTCCAGGGAATGAAAAACTGTTTTTT.

This clonotype was picked up many times. The rearrangement uses TRBV7-8 and TRBJ2-1; TRBD2 matches 7 bases. V dropped 0 bases and J dropped 0; count of bases not matched to a gene: 5. Germline-derived CDR1 and CDR2 are SGHVS and FQNEAQ. This CDR3 has 17 amino acids. CDR3: CASSLASGGSSYNEQFF. In DNA, the CDR3 is TGTGCCAGCAGCTTAGCCTCCGGCGGGAGCTCCTACAATGAGCAGTTCTTC.

Points on this clonotype: Possible read error: a much larger clone is one base away. The genes are TRBV6-1 and TRBJ1-4, with D uncertain. Per the germline V gene, CDR1 is MNHNS and CDR2 is SASEGT. The length of the CDR3 is 13 residues. This chain's CDR3 is CVSRGRSNEKLFF. As DNA, the CDR3 is TGTGTCAGCCGCGGCCGTAGTAATGAAAAACTGTTTTTT.

This clonotype occurred a few times. The chain carries TRBV3-1 and TRBJ2-7; 9 bases are shared with TRBD1. From germline, CDR1 is LGHDT and CDR2 YNNKEL (reference sequence). V shed 3 bases and J 3 bases; nucleotides not matched to a gene: 6. This CDR3 is built from 15 residues. CDR3 bases: TGTGCCAGCAGCCACCCGGGACAGGGATACTACGAGCAGTACTTC. It translates to CASSHPGQGYYEQYF.

V usage is TRBV2 and J usage is TRBJ2-3, with 8 bases that match TRBD2. The CDR3 is 14 amino acids. J was trimmed by 0 bases and V by 8 bases; bases with no gene match: 4. Germline V gene data show CDR1 as SNHLY and CDR2 as FYNNEI. In DNA, the CDR3 is TGTGCCAGCGTTTCTAGCGGGAGCACAGATACGCAGTATTTT. The encoded protein is CASVSSGSTDTQYF.

Concerning this clonotype itself: An end of the junction differs from the germline gene, which may be a read error. The rearrangement links TRBV2 to TRBJ1-5, with 8 bases fitting TRBD1. The CDR3 is 16 amino acids. Germline V CDR1 and CDR2: SNHLY, FYNNEI. CDR3 sequence reads: CAGRAGTGLGNQPQHF. CDR3 DNA sequence: TGTGCCGGCAGGGCTGGGACAGGCCTAGGGAATCAGCCCCAGCATTTT. Full variable domain (missing parts from reference TRBV2 and TRBJ1-5): EPEVTQTPSHQVTQMGQEVILRCVPISNHLYFYWYRQILGQKVEFLVSFYNNEISEKSEIFDDQFSVERPDGSNFTLKIRSTKLEDSAMYFCAGRAGTGLGNQPQHFGDGTRLSIL.

Ten or more counts support this clonotype. The chain joins TRBV20-1 to TRBJ1-5, with 7 positions matching TRBD1. The germline CDR1 and CDR2 sequences are DFQATT and SNEGSKA (reference sequence). After removal of 0 bases from V and 4 bases from J, the junction contained 9 bases not matched to a gene. The CDR3 extends over 16 amino acids. CDR3 in DNA: TGCAGTGCTAGAGATACCGGGACAGCGAATAATCAGCCCCAGCATTTT. Its protein is CSARDTGTANNQPQHF.

There are many counts of this clonotype. The genes are TRBV12-3 or TRBV12-4 and TRBJ2-1; TRBD2 aligns across 13 bases. The CDR3 covers 14 residues. The V and J ends lost 8 bases and 12 bases, in that order; junction bases with no gene match: 10. CDR3 nucleotide sequence: TGTGCCAGCCTCGGACTAGCGGGAGATAGGCGGCAGTTCTTC. Protein product: CASLGLAGDRRQFF.

Only a few counts were recorded for this clonotype. This rearrangement joins TRBV10-3 to TRBJ2-3, with D hard to call. Trimming stripped 0 bases from V and 4 bases from J, with 8 bases between. Per the germline V gene, CDR1 is ENHRY and CDR2 is SYGVKD. This CDR3 region has 14 residues. The CDR3 sequence: CAISESLFADTQYF. DNA for the CDR3: TGTGCCATCAGTGAGTCATTATTCGCAGATACGCAGTATTTT.

This rearrangement joins TRBV4-1 to TRBJ2-3, with D unclear. Trimming removed 3 bases at V and 6 bases at J, with 10 bases between. The length of the CDR3 is 13 residues. Germline CDR1 and CDR2: MGHRA and YSYEKL. The CDR3 is CASSHVGSDTQYF. The CDR3 DNA reads TGCGCCAGCAGCCATGTGGGGTCGGATACGCAGTATTTT.

This clonotype was detected many times. The chain combines TRBV2 with TRBJ2-1, with TRBD1 as a possible D gene (5 bases). The length of the CDR3 is 15 residues. Trimming left V 5 bases short and J 5 bases short, with 16 bases between. Looked up from germline, CDR1 is SNHLY and CDR2 is FYNNEI. The CDR3 nucleotides read TGTGCCAGCAGTAATACAGGCTTACCCGACAATGAGCAGTTCTTC. This codes for CASSNTGLPDNEQFF.

The V gene is TRBV19, the J gene TRBJ2-1, with a tentative D call TRBD2 (6 bases). CDR3 length: 19 residues. Per germline, CDR1 LNHDA and CDR2 SQIVND (reference sequence). The germline V and J ends were trimmed by 0 bases and 5 bases, with 23 bases remaining between them. CDR3: CASSIDPPVRGGNDNEQFF. The CDR3 bases are TGTGCCAGTAGTATAGATCCCCCGGTACGAGGCGGGAACGACAATGAGCAGTTCTTC.

This clonotype appeared a few times. The CDR3 protein is CASSPSDYEQYF. CDR3 in DNA: TGTGCCAGCAGCCCGTCGGACTACGAGCAGTACTTC. The chain carries TRBV3-1 and TRBJ2-7; no clear D gene. There are 12 residues in the CDR3. Trimming removed 4 bases at V and 3 bases at J, with 7 bases between. Germline V gene data show CDR1 as LGHDT and CDR2 as YNNKEL (reference sequence).

This clonotype was counted once. One base away lies a much larger clone, so this may be a sequencing read error. The chain is built from TRBV2 and TRBJ2-7; D ambiguous. Germline values: CDR1 SNHLY, CDR2 FYNNEI. The CDR3 contains 13 residues. CDR3 DNA sequence: TGTGCCCGCAGTGATAATGGAAACGACGAGCAGTACTTC. Translated, it gives CARSDNGNDEQYF.

The chain employs TRBV5-4 and TRBJ2-7; no definite D call. V dropped 0 bases and J dropped 3 bases, with 7 bases sitting between them. This CDR3 spans 13 amino acids. Germline CDR1 and CDR2: SGHNT and YYREEE (reference sequence). For the CDR3, the DNA is TGTGCCAGCAGCTTGGTACCTTACTACGAGCAGTACTTC. Protein sequence: CASSLVPYYEQYF.

This clonotype was found many times. The genes are TRBV2 and TRBJ2-3, with 8 nucleotides matching TRBD2. The J segment lost 5 bases and the V segment lost 6 bases, leaving 13 bases of the junction unmatched. Germline V gene lookup returns CDR1 SNHLY and CDR2 FYNNEI. The CDR3 has 16 residues. The CDR3 sequence: CASSPGGLGQGDTQYF. Written as DNA, the CDR3 is TGTGCCAGCAGCCCCGGGGGACTAGGTCAGGGAGATACGCAGTATTTT.

This clonotype has only a few counts. The V and J genes are TRBV19 and TRBJ2-1, with 9 bases fitting TRBD2. With V trimmed by 3 bases and J by 9 bases, 3 bases remained unmatched. Germline CDR1 is LNHDA and CDR2 is SQIVND (reference sequence). The CDR3 is 13 amino acids. The CDR3 sequence is CASSISSGSEQFF. The DNA of the CDR3 is TGTGCCAGTAGTATCAGTAGCGGGAGTGAGCAGTTCTTC.

This clonotype was picked up many times. The V gene is TRBV27, the J gene TRBJ2-7; 11 bases map to TRBD1. The CDR3 contains 14 residues. Germline trimming cut 5 bases from V and 3 bases from J; bases unmatched to any gene: 3. Germline lookup yields CDR1 MNHEY and CDR2 SMNVEV (reference sequence). The chain's CDR3 is CASSQGTGGYEQYF. The CDR3, as DNA: TGTGCCAGCAGTCAAGGGACAGGGGGCTACGAGCAGTACTTC.

Of note for this clonotype: A read error may explain this, as a much larger clone is one base away. Here the CDR3 omits its conserved ending phenylalanine or tryptophan, so a read error is the likely source. The chain's CDR3 is CATGGREGDTQYC. As DNA, the CDR3 is TGTGCCACTGGGGGGCGGGAGGGAGATACGCAGTATTGT. V and J are TRBV7-2 and TRBJ2-3, with 9 bases fitting TRBD2. In germline, CDR1 is SGHTA, CDR2 FQGNSA. This CDR3 is 13 amino acids long. Trimming at V came to 10 bases and at J to 5 bases, leaving 7 bases not matched to a gene.

This clonotype appeared many times. CDR3 coding DNA: TGTGCCAGCAGTCCTCGACCTTACAATGAGCAGTTCTTC. The encoded protein is CASSPRPYNEQFF. The chain combines TRBV12-3 or TRBV12-4 with TRBJ2-1; no clear D. The CDR3 covers 13 residues. The ends were cut back, 5 bases at V and 4 bases at J, with 9 bases in the middle.

The sample holds a few counts of this clonotype. V usage is TRBV5-1 and J usage is TRBJ2-1, with TRBD1 matching 8 bases. Germline values: CDR1 SGHRS, CDR2 YFSETQ. This CDR3 spans 15 amino acids. V trimming: 7 bases; J trimming: 3 bases; junction bases outside the gene matches: 9. The CDR3 nucleotides read TGCGCCAGCTCACCGGAGACAGGGGTCTACAATGAGCAGTTCTTC. Its translation: CASSPETGVYNEQFF.

This clonotype was recorded many times. This chain connects TRBV29-1 to TRBJ2-5, with 9 nucleotides matching TRBD1. V was pared by 4 bases and J by 1 base, with 4 bases of the junction left unmatched. The V gene's germline CDR1 is SQVTM and CDR2 ANQGSEA. CDR3 length: 14 amino acids. The DNA of the CDR3 is TGCAGCGTTGCCGGGACAGGGTTCCAAGAGACCCAGTACTTC. Amino acids: CSVAGTGFQETQYF. Filled out from reference TRBV29-1 and TRBJ2-5, the complete variable domain reads SAVISQKPSRDICQRGTSLTIQCQVDSQVTMMFWYRQQPGQSLTLIATANQGSEATYESGFVIDKFPISRPNLTFSTLTVSNMSPEDSSIYLCSVAGTGFQETQYFGPGTRLLVL.

This clonotype was counted at least ten times. V usage is TRBV6-1 and J usage is TRBJ2-1, with 9 bases matching TRBD1. Losses at the gene ends were 6 bases for V and 7 bases for J; bases not matched to a gene: 10. The CDR3 spans 15 residues. Germline CDR1 and CDR2: MNHNS and SASEGT. The CDR3 DNA reads as TGTGCCAGCAGACCCCCGGGACAGGGTTCGAATGAGCAGTTCTTC. Its protein is CASRPPGQGSNEQFF.